A selection of T cell receptor beta chains follows, all from one sample in a study of cytomegalovirus exposure and HLA in healthy donors. The assay was immunoSEQ multiplex PCR, and TCRdb's table has in-frame clones only and misses some. The table shows under 200,000 clones, with roughly 80% occurring only once. Sequencing was performed on PBMCs. Every receptor here comes from a male donor in good health and CMV-seropositive. Both conserved end residues are part of each CDR3. A D gene is named only where the DNA matches it firmly. A row's size may be missing; if present it is once, few, many or a size class.

j_call	clone_size	cdr3_length	v_call	d_call	cdr3_aa	cdr3_nt
TRBJ2-7	-	14	TRBV30	-	CAWSVKWGRPEQYF	TGTGCCTGGAGTGTCAAATGGGGCAGGCCGGAGCAGTACTTC
TRBJ2-6	-	16	TRBV30	TRBD2	CACTSGVNSGANGLTF	TGTGCCTGTACTAGCGGGGTCAACTCTGGGGCCAACGGCCTGACTTTC
TRBJ1-2	-	16	TRBV7-2	-	CASSAWRGPLNYGYTF	TGTGCCAGCAGTGCCTGGAGGGGCCCACTAAACTATGGCTACACCTTC
TRBJ2-7	-	15	TRBV6-1	-	CASSSTQSGSYEQYF	TGTGCCAGCTCGTCCACCCAAAGCGGCTCCTACGAGCAGTACTTC
TRBJ1-4	-	16	TRBV6-5	TRBD1	CASSSPGQGTNEKLFF	TGTGCCAGCAGTTCCCCGGGACAGGGAACAAATGAAAAACTGTTTTTT
TRBJ1-1	-	15	TRBV7-9	-	CASSPKGPRQYEAFF	TGTGCCAGCAGCCCTAAGGGCCCTCGACAGTACGAAGCTTTCTTT
TRBJ2-7	once	15	TRBV11-2	-	CASSSAGRAAYEQYF	TGTGCCAGCAGCTCAGCGGGCAGGGCTGCCTACGAGCAGTACTTC
TRBJ2-5	-	11	TRBV7-2	-	CASSYGTRRYF	TGTGCCAGCAGCTACGGTACTAGGAGGTACTTC
TRBJ2-7	-	15	TRBV9	-	CASSVVAGQAYEQYF	TGTGCCAGCAGCGTAGTGGCGGGCCAAGCCTACGAGCAGTACTTC
TRBJ2-1	-	17	TRBV4-3	TRBD2	CASSLRSGGGIKNEQFF	TGCGCCAGCAGCCTCCGGAGCGGCGGGGGGATAAAAAATGAGCAGTTCTTC
TRBJ2-3	-	12	TRBV7-2	-	CASSGVADTQYF	TGTGCCAGCAGCGGAGTTGCAGATACGCAGTATTTT
TRBJ2-1	-	16	TRBV6-4	-	CASSDEQDPSYNEQFF	TGTGCCAGCAGTGACGAGCAGGATCCCTCCTACAATGAGCAGTTCTTC
TRBJ1-5	-	14	TRBV7-2	TRBD1	CASSFGQGGEPQHF	TGTGCCAGCAGTTTTGGACAGGGCGGGGAGCCCCAGCATTTT
TRBJ1-2	-	15	TRBV30	-	CAWSVRREDNYGYTF	TGTGCCTGGAGTGTACGCAGGGAGGATAACTATGGCTACACCTTC
TRBJ2-5	-	15	TRBV11-2	TRBD2	CASSLGSGVQETQYF	TGTGCCAGCAGCTTGGGTAGCGGGGTACAAGAGACCCAGTACTTC
TRBJ2-7	-	15	TRBV18	-	CASSPPGTYSYEQYF	TGTGCCAGCTCACCACCTGGGACATACTCCTACGAGCAGTACTTC
TRBJ2-1	-	13	TRBV7-7	TRBD2	CASSAMRGDEQFF	TGTGCCAGCAGCGCGATGCGGGGGGATGAGCAGTTCTTC
TRBJ1-4	-	15	TRBV29-1	TRBD1	CSVGTTGGSREKLFF	TGCAGCGTCGGAACAACAGGGGGCTCGCGGGAAAAACTGTTTTTT
TRBJ1-2	-	15	TRBV29-1	TRBD1	CSVGGDSSENYGYTF	TGCAGCGTCGGGGGGGACAGCTCCGAGAACTATGGCTACACCTTC
TRBJ2-3	-	15	TRBV5-1	TRBD1	CASSSRDRDTDTQYF	TGCGCCAGCAGCTCCCGGGACAGGGACACAGATACGCAGTATTTT
TRBJ2-1	once	15	TRBV27	TRBD2	CASSSGTSEHNEQFF	TGTGCCAGCAGTTCCGGGACTAGCGAGCACAATGAGCAGTTCTTC
TRBJ1-4	-	15	TRBV5-4	TRBD1	CASSPQQGDGEKLFF	TGTGCCAGCAGCCCGCAACAGGGGGACGGTGAAAAACTGTTTTTT
TRBJ2-5	-	16	TRBV5-4	TRBD1	CASSLGDRGYQETQYF	TGTGCCAGCAGCTTGGGGGACAGGGGGTACCAAGAGACCCAGTACTTC
TRBJ2-3	-	15	TRBV19	-	CASSIVAGPTDTQYF	TGTGCCAGTAGTATAGTGGCGGGGCCGACAGATACGCAGTATTTT
TRBJ2-6	once	12	TRBV27	-	CATLSGANVLTF	TGTGCCACCCTCTCTGGGGCCAACGTCCTGACTTTC
TRBJ2-2	-	18	TRBV6-1	TRBD1	CASSVLVYAGTGAGELFF	TGTGCCAGCAGTGTCCTCGTCTATGCCGGGACAGGTGCCGGGGAGCTGTTTTTT
TRBJ1-1	-	15	TRBV6-5	-	CASKGMGALNTEAFF	TGTGCCAGCAAGGGTATGGGGGCATTGAACACTGAAGCTTTCTTT
TRBJ2-2	-	14	TRBV5-1	-	CASSPTENTGELFF	TGCGCCAGCAGCCCGACAGAGAACACCGGGGAGCTGTTTTTT
TRBJ2-1	-	15	TRBV7-6	TRBD1	CASSSGTGERNEQFF	TGTGCCAGCAGCTCCGGGACAGGGGAAAGGAATGAGCAGTTCTTC
TRBJ2-7	-	15	TRBV9	-	CASSVGSRSSYEQYF	TGTGCCAGCAGCGTAGGTAGTCGGAGCTCCTACGAGCAGTACTTC
TRBJ2-7	few	15	TRBV15	-	CATSRARTPPNEQYF	TGTGCCACCAGCAGAGCGAGGACACCCCCCAACGAGCAGTACTTC
TRBJ1-6	-	14	TRBV5-1	-	CASSPSEGVSPLHF	TGCGCCAGCAGCCCATCCGAAGGGGTCTCACCCCTCCACTTT
TRBJ1-3	-	16	TRBV10-3	TRBD1	CAITGTGGIGGNTIYF	TGTGCCATCACCGGGACAGGGGGCATAGGGGGAAACACCATATATTTT
TRBJ2-1	-	14	TRBV27	-	CASSPGTLFNEQFF	TGTGCCAGCAGTCCCGGGACTCTCTTCAATGAGCAGTTCTTC
TRBJ2-6	-	14	TRBV6-5	-	CASRTTSGANVLTF	TGTGCCAGCAGAACAACCTCTGGGGCCAACGTCCTGACTTTC
TRBJ2-1	-	12	TRBV7-2	-	CASRRTVNEQFF	TGTGCCAGCAGGAGGACAGTCAATGAGCAGTTCTTC
TRBJ1-5	few	14	TRBV5-8	TRBD1	CASSSGQLNQPQHF	TGTGCCAGCAGCTCGGGACAGCTCAATCAGCCCCAGCATTTT
TRBJ2-1	-	16	TRBV5-4	TRBD1	CASRKPGTGGLNEQFF	TGTGCCAGCAGAAAACCCGGGACAGGGGGTCTGAATGAGCAGTTCTTC
TRBJ2-5	-	14	TRBV13	-	CASSLESGGETQYF	TGTGCCAGCAGCTTAGAGAGTGGTGGAGAGACCCAGTACTTC
TRBJ1-2	-	15	TRBV14	TRBD1	CASSPRDRPNYGYTF	TGTGCCAGCAGCCCACGGGACAGACCAAACTATGGCTACACCTTC
TRBJ2-1	-	15	TRBV6-5	-	CASSYGSGGRNEQFF	TGTGCCAGCAGTTACGGGTCGGGGGGCCGCAATGAGCAGTTCTTC
TRBJ1-6	few	19	TRBV27	TRBD1	CASSPKGQRVSMSDSPLHF	TGTGCCAGCAGTCCTAAGGGACAGAGAGTTTCGATGAGTGATTCACCCCTCCACTTT
TRBJ1-1	once	16	TRBV19	-	CASSIVLGGKNTEAFF	TGTGCCAGTAGTATAGTTCTGGGGGGAAAGAACACTGAAGCTTTCTTT
TRBJ1-3	-	16	TRBV7-9	-	CASSLVGSLAGNTIYF	TGTGCCAGCAGCTTAGTCGGGAGTTTGGCTGGAAACACCATATATTTT
TRBJ1-2	-	12	TRBV4-3	-	CASSQVAGGYTF	TGCGCCAGCAGCCAAGTCGCGGGTGGCTACACCTTC
TRBJ1-2	once	11	TRBV6-5	-	CASSSAGSYTF	TGTGCCAGCAGTTCCGCGGGAAGCTACACCTTC
TRBJ2-3	-	16	TRBV1	-	CTSSQGGGSGTDTQYF	TGCACCAGCAGCCAAGGTGGAGGGAGCGGGACAGATACGCAGTATTTT
TRBJ1-2	-	14	TRBV5-1	TRBD1	CASSLAGTGGGYTF	TGCGCCAGCAGCTTGGCCGGGACAGGGGGAGGCTACACCTTC
TRBJ1-2	-	14	TRBV19	-	CASSIGTVLPGYTF	TGTGCCAGTAGTATAGGGACAGTACTGCCCGGCTACACCTTC
TRBJ2-1	-	12	TRBV5-8	-	CASSLWGREQFF	TGTGCCAGCAGCTTGTGGGGGCGTGAGCAGTTCTTC
TRBJ1-1	-	11	TRBV7-2	-	CASSLPGEAFF	TGTGCCAGCAGCTTACCGGGAGAAGCTTTCTTT
TRBJ1-1	-	15	TRBV7-2	-	CASSLSPGGNTEAFF	TGTGCCAGCAGCTTGTCCCCCGGGGGGAACACTGAAGCTTTCTTT
TRBJ2-2	once	18	TRBV27	-	CASSLSAGAHTNTGELFF	TGTGCCAGCAGTTTATCGGCGGGGGCCCACACGAACACCGGGGAGCTGTTTTTT
TRBJ2-7	-	15	TRBV6-5	TRBD2	CASRESGGTSYEQYF	TGTGCCAGCAGAGAATCGGGGGGGACCTCCTACGAGCAGTACTTC
TRBJ2-3	-	16	TRBV28	TRBD2	CASSIGGLGNTDTQYF	TGTGCCAGCAGCATTGGGGGACTAGGAAACACAGATACGCAGTATTTT
TRBJ1-5	-	14	TRBV7-2	TRBD1	CASSLRGQGQPQHF	TGTGCCAGCAGCTTACGGGGACAGGGTCAGCCCCAGCATTTT
TRBJ2-7	-	16	TRBV7-6	TRBD2	CASSRLRGGNPGEQYF	TGTGCCAGCAGCCGCCTACGCGGGGGGAACCCGGGGGAGCAGTACTTC
TRBJ1-2	once	13	TRBV11-2	-	CASNPTGGLGYTF	TGTGCCAGCAACCCGACCGGGGGGCTTGGCTACACCTTC
TRBJ2-1	-	10	TRBV9	TRBD2	CASSGRERIF	TGTGCCAGCAGCGGGCGGGAGAGGATCTTC
TRBJ2-7	-	14	TRBV30	-	CAWIGRAGYGEQYF	TGTGCCTGGATAGGTAGGGCAGGGTACGGAGAGCAGTACTTC